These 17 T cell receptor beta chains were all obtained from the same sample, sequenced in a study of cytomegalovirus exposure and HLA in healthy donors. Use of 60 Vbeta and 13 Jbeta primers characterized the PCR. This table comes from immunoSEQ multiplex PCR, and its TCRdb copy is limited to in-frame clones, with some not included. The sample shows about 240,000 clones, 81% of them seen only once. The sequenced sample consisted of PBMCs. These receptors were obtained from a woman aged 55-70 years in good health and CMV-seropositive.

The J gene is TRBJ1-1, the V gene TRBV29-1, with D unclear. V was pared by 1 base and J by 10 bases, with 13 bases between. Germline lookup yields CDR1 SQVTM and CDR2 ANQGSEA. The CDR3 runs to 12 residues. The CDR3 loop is CSVEGDGEGAFF. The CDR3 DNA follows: TGCAGCGTTGAAGGTGATGGTGAGGGAGCTTTCTTT. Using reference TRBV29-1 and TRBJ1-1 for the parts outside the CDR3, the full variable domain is SAVISQKPSRDICQRGTSLTIQCQVDSQVTMMFWYRQQPGQSLTLIATANQGSEATYESGFVIDKFPISRPNLTFSTLTVSNMSPEDSSIYLCSVEGDGEGAFFGQGTRLTVV.

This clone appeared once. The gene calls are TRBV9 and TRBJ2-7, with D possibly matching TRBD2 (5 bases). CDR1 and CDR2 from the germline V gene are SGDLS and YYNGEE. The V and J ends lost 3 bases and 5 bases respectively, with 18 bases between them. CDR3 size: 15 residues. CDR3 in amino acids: CASSGSSGSIHEQYF. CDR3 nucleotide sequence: TGTGCCAGCAGCGGGTCAAGCGGCAGTATCCACGAGCAGTACTTC.

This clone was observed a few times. For the CDR3, the DNA is TGTGCCAGCAGCTTAAGCGGGGGCGGCTACGAGCAGTACTTC. Translated, it gives CASSLSGGGYEQYF. This chain connects TRBV5-6 to TRBJ2-7; TRBD2 matches 8 bases. J was trimmed by 3 bases and V by 2 bases; bases with no gene match: 4. The length of the CDR3 is 14 residues. CDR1 and CDR2 (germline): SGHDT, YYEEEE.

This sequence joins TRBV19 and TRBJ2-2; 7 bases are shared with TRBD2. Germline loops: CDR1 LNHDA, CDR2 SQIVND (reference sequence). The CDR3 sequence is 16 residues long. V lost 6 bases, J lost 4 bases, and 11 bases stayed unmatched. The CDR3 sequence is CASRTGVAGFTGELFF. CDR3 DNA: TGTGCCAGTAGGACTGGGGTAGCGGGTTTCACCGGGGAGCTGTTTTTT.

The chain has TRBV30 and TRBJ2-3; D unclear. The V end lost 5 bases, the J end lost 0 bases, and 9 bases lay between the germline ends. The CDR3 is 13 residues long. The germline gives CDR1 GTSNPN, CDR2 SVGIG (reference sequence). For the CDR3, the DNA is TGTGCCTGGGACACCACTAGCACAGATACGCAGTATTTT. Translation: CAWDTTSTDTQYF.

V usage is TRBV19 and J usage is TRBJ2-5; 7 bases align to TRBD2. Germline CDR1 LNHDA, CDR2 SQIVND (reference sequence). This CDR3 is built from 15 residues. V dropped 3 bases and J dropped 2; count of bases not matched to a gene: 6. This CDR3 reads CASSIRDYLQETQYF. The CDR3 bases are TGTGCCAGTAGTATCCGGGACTACCTACAAGAGACCCAGTACTTC.

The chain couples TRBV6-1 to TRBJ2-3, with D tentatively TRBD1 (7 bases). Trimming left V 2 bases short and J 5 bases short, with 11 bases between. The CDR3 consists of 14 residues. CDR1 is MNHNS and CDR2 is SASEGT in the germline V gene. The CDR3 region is CASSEQGGLDTQYF. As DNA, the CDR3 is TGTGCCAGCAGTGAACAGGGGGGATTAGATACGCAGTATTTT.

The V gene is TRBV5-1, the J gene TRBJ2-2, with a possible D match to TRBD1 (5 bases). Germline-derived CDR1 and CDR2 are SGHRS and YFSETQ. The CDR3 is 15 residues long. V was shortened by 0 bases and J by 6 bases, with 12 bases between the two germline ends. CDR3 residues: CASSLASAGSGELFF. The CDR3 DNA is TGCGCCAGCAGCTTGGCCAGCGCAGGGTCCGGGGAGCTGTTTTTT.

DNA for the CDR3: TGTGCCAGCAGTCCCTTGGAAGGGACAACTAGCACAGATACGCAGTATTTT. Its protein product is CASSPLEGTTSTDTQYF. The rearrangement links TRBV5-4 to TRBJ2-3, with D maybe TRBD1 (6 bases). Trimming cost V 5 bases and J 0 bases, with 19 bases left between them. Germline loops: CDR1 SGHNT, CDR2 YYREEE (reference sequence). This CDR3 has 17 residues.

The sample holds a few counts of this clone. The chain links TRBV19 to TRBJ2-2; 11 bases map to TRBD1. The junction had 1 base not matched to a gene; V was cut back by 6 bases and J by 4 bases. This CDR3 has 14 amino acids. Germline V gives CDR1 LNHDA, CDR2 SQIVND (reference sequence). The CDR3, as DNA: TGTGCCAGTAGAGGGACAGGGGGCACCGGGGAGCTGTTTTTT. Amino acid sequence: CASRGTGGTGELFF.

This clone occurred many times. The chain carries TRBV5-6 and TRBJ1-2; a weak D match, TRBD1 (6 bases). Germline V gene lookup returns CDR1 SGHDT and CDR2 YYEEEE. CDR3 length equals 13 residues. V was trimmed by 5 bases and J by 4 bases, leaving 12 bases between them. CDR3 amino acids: CASSPGQVYGYTF. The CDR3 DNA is TGTGCCAGCAGTCCGGGACAAGTCTATGGCTACACCTTC.

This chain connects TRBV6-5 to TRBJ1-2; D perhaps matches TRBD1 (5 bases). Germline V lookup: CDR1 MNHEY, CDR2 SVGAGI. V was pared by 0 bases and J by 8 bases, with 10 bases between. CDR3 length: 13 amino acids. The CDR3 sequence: CASSYSAGKGYTF. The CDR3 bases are TGTGCCAGCAGTTACTCCGCAGGGAAAGGCTACACCTTC.

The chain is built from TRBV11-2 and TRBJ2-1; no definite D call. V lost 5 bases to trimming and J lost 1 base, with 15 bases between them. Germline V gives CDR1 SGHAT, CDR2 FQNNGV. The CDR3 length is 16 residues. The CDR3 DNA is TGTGCCAGCAGCCCACTCACCCTATTTTCCTACAATGAGCAGTTCTTC. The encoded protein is CASSPLTLFSYNEQFF.

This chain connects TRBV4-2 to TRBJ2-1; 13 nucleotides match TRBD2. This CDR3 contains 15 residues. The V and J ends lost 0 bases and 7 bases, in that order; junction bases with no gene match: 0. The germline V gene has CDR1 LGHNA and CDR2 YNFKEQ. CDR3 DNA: TGTGCCAGCAGCCAAGAGACTAGCGGGAGGAATGAGCAGTTCTTC. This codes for CASSQETSGRNEQFF.

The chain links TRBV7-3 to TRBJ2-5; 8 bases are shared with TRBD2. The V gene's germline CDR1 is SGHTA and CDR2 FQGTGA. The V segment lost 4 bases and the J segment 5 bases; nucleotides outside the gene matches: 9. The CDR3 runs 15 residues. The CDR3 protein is CASSSGTSGGETQYF. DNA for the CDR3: TGTGCCAGCAGCTCGGGGACTAGTGGGGGGGAGACCCAGTACTTC. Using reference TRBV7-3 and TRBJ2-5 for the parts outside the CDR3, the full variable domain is GAGVSQTPSNKVTEKGKYVELRCDPISGHTALYWYRQSLGQGPEFLIYFQGTGAADDSGLPNDRFFAVRPEGSVSTLKIQRTERGDSAVYLCASSSGTSGGETQYFGPGTRLLVL.

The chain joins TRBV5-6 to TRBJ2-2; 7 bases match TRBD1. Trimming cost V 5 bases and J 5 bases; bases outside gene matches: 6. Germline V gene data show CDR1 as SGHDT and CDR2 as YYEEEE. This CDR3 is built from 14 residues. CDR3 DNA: TGTGCCAGCAGATCAACGACAGGGACCGGGGAGCTGTTTTTT. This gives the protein CASRSTTGTGELFF.

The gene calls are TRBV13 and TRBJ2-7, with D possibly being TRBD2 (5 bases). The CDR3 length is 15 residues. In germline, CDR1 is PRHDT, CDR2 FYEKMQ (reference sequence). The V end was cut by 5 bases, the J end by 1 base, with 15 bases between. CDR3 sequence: CASSPRDTSSYEQYF. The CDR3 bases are TGTGCCAGCAGCCCCCGGGATACCTCGTCCTACGAGCAGTACTTC.